This T cell receptor beta chain appears in the sequencing data of a study of breast tumors, draining lymph nodes, adjacent tissues. Samples came from axillary lymph nodes draining the breast cancer. Germline CDR1 is SGHVS and CDR2 is FQNEAQ. V was pared by 5 bases and J by 6 bases, with 11 bases of the junction left unmatched. The CDR3 consists of 17 residues. Whole-study findings and limits: Compared with lymph nodes, tumors were less diverse; compared with nontumor tissue, more. Luminal-like breast cancer showed significantly greater tumor-nontumor repertoire similarity than basal-like breast cancer did.

About this clonotype: Its matching antigen is unknown. A much larger clone lies one base from this, so it may be a read error.

TCRdb reprocessed the multiplex PCR reads via MiXCR and lists one record per CDR3 protein. The data contain under 350,000 distinct CDR3 sequences, roughly 31% of them singletons. Sequencing was performed on axillary lymph node tissue. The chain has TRBV7-8 and TRBJ2-1; 12 nucleotides align to TRBD2. The receptor was derived from a female donor with breast cancer. Some clones in this sample may be carry-over from other donors' samples. The CDR3 here is CASSPETSGRPSNEQFF. Here the CDR3 DNA reads TGTGCCAGCAGCCCGGAGACTAGCGGGAGACCAAGCAATGAGCAGTTCTTC.